The rows below give T cell receptor beta chains drawn from one sample of a study of T cell repertoires in cytomegalovirus infection. One entry per CDR3 protein results from TCRdb running MiXCR on the reads. The table lists 200,000 or so distinct CDR3 sequences, approximately 20% of them singletons. Sequenced input: PBMCs. The source of these receptors is a human donor in good health (CMV status not recorded). Some clones in this sample may be carry-over from other donors' samples. Both conserved end residues are part of each CDR3. A D gene is named only where the DNA matches it firmly. Size is omitted from some rows. Given values are once, few, many or a class for expanded clones.

j_call clone_size v_call d_call cdr3_aa cdr3_nt
TRBJ1-4 . TRBV7-6 TRBD1 CASSPAGQGNEKLFF TGTGCCAGCAGCCCGGCCGGACAGGGTAATGAAAAACTGTTTTTT
TRBJ1-5 . TRBV12-3/TRBV12-4 . CASSLPNQPQRF TGTGCCAGCAGTTTACCCAATCAGCCCCAGCGTTTT
TRBJ2-5 few TRBV5-4 . CASSSRQLEETQYF TGTGCCAGCAGCTCGCGGCAGTTAGAAGAGACCCAGTACTTC
TRBJ1-2 . TRBV7-9 . CASSLDPPYGYTF TGTGCCAGCAGCTTAGACCCCCCCTATGGCTACACCTTC
TRBJ2-5 . TRBV7-8 . CASSFLPLAVVETQYF TGTGCCAGCAGCTTCCTGCCGCTGGCGGTGGTGGAGACCCAGTACTTC
TRBJ1-1 many TRBV5-4 TRBD1 CASSLPGGAGSNTEAFF TGTGCCAGCAGCCTCCCAGGGGGTGCTGGCTCTAACACTGAAGCTTTCTTT
TRBJ2-2 . TRBV7-2 . CARSLQSGQRTGELFF TGTGCCCGCAGCTTACAATCAGGACAGCGGACCGGGGAGCTGTTTTTT
TRBJ2-2 few TRBV5-4 . CASSFRRAGRNTGELFF TGTGCCAGCAGCTTCCGTCGGGCGGGGAGGAACACCGGGGAGCTGTTTTTT
TRBJ2-1 . TRBV11-3 . CASSRGVSGSYNEQFF TGTGCCAGCAGCCGCGGGGTATCAGGGTCCTACAATGAGCAGTTCTTC
TRBJ2-7 . TRBV11-3 . CASTLSAAARTYEQYF TGTGCCAGCACTCTTTCAGCGGCCGCCCGAACCTACGAGCAGTACTTC
TRBJ1-1 many TRBV7-2 . CASTISGAEAFF TGTGCCAGCACCATCTCGGGGGCTGAAGCTTTCTTT
TRBJ2-5 many TRBV29-1 . CSVLFHEQLIQETQYF TGCAGCGTCCTCTTTCATGAACAGCTGATACAAGAGACCCAGTACTTC
TRBJ2-1 once TRBV5-1 TRBD2 CACREGDFHYNEQFF TGCGCCTGCAGGGAGGGAGACTTTCACTACAATGAGCAGTTCTTC
TRBJ1-1 . TRBV27 . CATVGPEQAFF TGTGCCACCGTCGGACCAGAACAAGCTTTCTTT
TRBJ1-5 few TRBV4-1 . CASSQTSRGNQPQHF TGCGCCAGCAGCCAGACGTCACGGGGGAATCAGCCCCAGCATTTT
TRBJ2-7 few TRBV19 TRBD2 CASSILPRGLAGAGEQYF TGTGCCAGTAGTATACTCCCAAGGGGACTAGCGGGAGCCGGCGAGCAGTACTTC
TRBJ2-7 few TRBV5-1 TRBD2 CASSLALSAGTTYEQYF TGCGCCAGCAGCTTGGCCCTATCAGCGGGGACTACCTACGAGCAGTACTTC
TRBJ2-2 many TRBV12-3/TRBV12-4 . CASSSIQVDTGELFF TGTGCCAGCAGTTCAATACAGGTTGACACCGGGGAGCTGTTTTTT
TRBJ2-7 few TRBV2 TRBD2 CASSEAESGSASYEQYF TGTGCCAGCAGTGAAGCTGAGAGCGGGAGCGCATCCTACGAGCAGTACTTC
TRBJ2-5 few TRBV5-1 TRBD2 CASSLGKLTSGGNQETQYF TGCGCCAGCAGCTTGGGAAAATTGACTAGCGGGGGTAACCAAGAGACCCAGTACTTC
TRBJ1-2 few TRBV7-9 TRBD1 CASSLDASGGASGYTF TGTGCCAGCAGCTTAGACGCTTCAGGGGGCGCGAGTGGCTACACCTTC
TRBJ2-4 few TRBV20-1 . CSAVDWLAKNIQYF TGCAGTGCTGTAGACTGGTTAGCCAAAAACATTCAGTACTTC
TRBJ2-3 many TRBV7-6 . CASSLVSSTDTQYF TGTGCCAGCAGCTTAGTCAGCAGCACAGATACGCAGTATTTT
TRBJ2-3 . TRBV14 . CASSPIAFGDHIADTQYF TGTGCCAGCAGCCCTATCGCCTTTGGGGACCACATCGCGGATACGCAGTATTTT
TRBJ2-5 . TRBV3-1 . CASSQSDSQKTQYF TGTGCCAGCAGCCAGTCCGACTCCCAAAAGACCCAGTACTTC
TRBJ2-7 . TRBV11-3 TRBD1 CASSMDRGIFYEQYF TGTGCCAGCAGCATGGACAGGGGAATTTTCTACGAGCAGTACTTC
TRBJ2-7 . TRBV7-2 . CASSLSPGAVIYEQYF TGTGCCAGCAGCTTATCTCCAGGGGCAGTAATCTACGAGCAGTACTTC
TRBJ2-2 . TRBV7-8 . CASGRSANTGELFF TGTGCCAGCGGGCGATCTGCGAACACCGGGGAGCTGTTTTTT
TRBJ2-2 . TRBV5-5 TRBD2 CASSSWGSGKSTGELFF TGTGCCAGCAGCTCTTGGGGGAGCGGGAAAAGCACCGGGGAGCTGTTTTTT
TRBJ1-4 many TRBV6-5 TRBD1 CASSPVDRGHEKLFF TGTGCCAGCAGTCCCGTGGACAGGGGTCATGAAAAACTGTTTTTT
TRBJ2-7 few TRBV20-1 . CSARRRGSNEQYF TGCAGTGCCCGACGGAGAGGGTCGAACGAGCAGTACTTC
TRBJ2-3 medium-sized TRBV7-6 TRBD1 CASSSGTGYTDTQYF TGTGCCAGCAGCTCCGGGACAGGGTACACAGATACGCAGTATTTT
TRBJ2-1 few TRBV20-1 . CSASLWGAPDNEQFF TGCAGTGCTAGTCTATGGGGAGCCCCCGACAATGAGCAGTTCTTC
TRBJ1-2 few TRBV20-1 TRBD1 CSAIGQVDYGYTF TGCAGTGCAATTGGACAGGTAGACTATGGCTACACCTTC
TRBJ2-5 once TRBV19 . CASSIGLVEGAQYF TGTGCCAGTAGTATCGGACTCGTAGAGGGGGCCCAGTACTTC
TRBJ1-1 . TRBV7-2 . CASLPAGWGKAFF TGTGCCAGCCTGCCTGCGGGCTGGGGGAAAGCTTTCTTT
TRBJ1-5 . TRBV28 . CASSLRQIGQPQHF TGTGCCAGCAGTTTACGGCAAATCGGCCAGCCCCAGCATTTT
TRBJ2-7 few TRBV6-2/TRBV6-3 . CASCKAGGQSNEQYF TGTGCCAGCTGCAAAGCCGGGGGACAAAGCAACGAGCAGTACTTC
TRBJ2-1 . TRBV6-6 TRBD2 CASSARLAGEYNEQFF TGTGCCAGCAGTGCCCGACTAGCGGGGGAATACAATGAGCAGTTCTTC
TRBJ2-1 few TRBV2 TRBD2 CASSEVGLAGDHEQFF TGTGCCAGCAGTGAAGTGGGGCTAGCGGGAGACCATGAGCAGTTCTTC
TRBJ1-6 many TRBV7-2 . CATGRPPAPNSPLHF TGTGCCACCGGACGGCCCCCAGCGCCAAATTCACCCCTCCACTTT
TRBJ1-6 . TRBV6-1 . CASSAAGTGNSPLHF TGTGCCAGCAGTGCCGCCGGGACGGGGAATTCACCCCTCCACTTT
TRBJ2-7 few TRBV2 TRBD2 CASSARGDEQYF TGTGCCAGCAGCGCCCGGGGGGACGAGCAGTACTTC
TRBJ2-7 . TRBV7-8 TRBD2 CASSFSSGVNEQYF TGTGCCAGCAGTTTCTCTAGCGGGGTGAACGAGCAGTACTTC
TRBJ1-2 . TRBV7-3 . CASSPRPGSGYGYTF TGTGCCAGCAGCCCACGACCTGGGTCAGGCTATGGCTACACCTTC